These 2 T cell receptor beta chains were all obtained from the same sample, sequenced in a study of vaccination and CD4 T cells after COVID-19. Indicated treatment: approximately nine-day PBMC culture with coronavirus spike peptide pools or control peptides (ViraFEST assay). Sequencing of DNA taken from cultured CD4+ T cells relied on the Oncomine TCR Beta short-read assay. Via MiXCR, TCRdb re-called the PCR reads, giving one row per CDR3 protein. The sample records roughly 18,000 distinct CDR3 sequences, 54% being singletons. Antigen specificity for these receptors is unknown. The specimen was CD4+ T cells from blood, cultured in vitro. The receptors here all came from a human donor who had recovered from COVID-19.

This clonotype occurred a few times. The V and J genes are TRBV6-2 or TRBV6-3 and TRBJ2-4; 7 bases align to TRBD2. Germline CDR1 MNHEY, CDR2 SVGEGT. The CDR3 loop spans 14 amino acids. Losses at the gene ends were 6 bases for V and 4 bases for J; bases not matched to a gene: 6. The CDR3 is CASRVTSAKNIQYF. CDR3 DNA: TGTGCCAGCAGGGTAACTAGCGCGAAAAACATTCAGTACTTC.

The chain combines TRBV12-3 or TRBV12-4 with TRBJ1-2; D may be TRBD1 (6 bases). The V end lost 3 bases, the J end lost 2 bases, and 13 bases lay between the germline ends. The CDR3 contains 15 residues. This CDR3 is CASSFMQGQNYGYTF. The CDR3 DNA reads TGTGCCAGCAGTTTCATGCAGGGACAAAACTATGGCTACACCTTC.